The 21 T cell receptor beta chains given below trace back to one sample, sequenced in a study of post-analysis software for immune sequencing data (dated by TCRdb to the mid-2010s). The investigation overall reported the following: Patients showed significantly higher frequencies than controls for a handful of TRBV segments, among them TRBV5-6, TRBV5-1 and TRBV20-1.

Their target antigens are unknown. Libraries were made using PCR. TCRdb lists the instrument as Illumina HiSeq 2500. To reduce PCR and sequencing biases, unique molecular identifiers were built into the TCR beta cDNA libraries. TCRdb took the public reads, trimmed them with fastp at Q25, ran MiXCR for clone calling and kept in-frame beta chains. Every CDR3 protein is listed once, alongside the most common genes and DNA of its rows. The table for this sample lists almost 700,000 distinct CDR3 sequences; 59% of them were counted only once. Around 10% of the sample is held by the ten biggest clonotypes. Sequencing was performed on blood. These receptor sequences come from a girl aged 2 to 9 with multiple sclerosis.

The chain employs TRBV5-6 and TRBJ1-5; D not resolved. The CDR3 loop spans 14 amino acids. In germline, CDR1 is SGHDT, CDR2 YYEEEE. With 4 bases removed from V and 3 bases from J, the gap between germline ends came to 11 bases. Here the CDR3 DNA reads TGTGCCAGCAGCCAATTCTCTTCCAATCAGCCCCAGCATTTT. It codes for CASSQFSSNQPQHF.

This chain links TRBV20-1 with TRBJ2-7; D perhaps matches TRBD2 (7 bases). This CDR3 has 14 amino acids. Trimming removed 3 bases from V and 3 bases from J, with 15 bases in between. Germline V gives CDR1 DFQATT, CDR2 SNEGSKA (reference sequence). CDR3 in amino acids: CSARGGPNYYEQYF. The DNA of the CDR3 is TGCAGTGCTAGGGGGGGGCCGAACTACTACGAGCAGTACTTC.

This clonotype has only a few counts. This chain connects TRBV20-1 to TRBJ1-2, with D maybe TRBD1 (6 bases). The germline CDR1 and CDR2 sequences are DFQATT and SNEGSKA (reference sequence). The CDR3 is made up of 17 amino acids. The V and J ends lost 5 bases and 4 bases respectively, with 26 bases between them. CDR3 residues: CSAHYSQRGKIGYGYTF. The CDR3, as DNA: TGCAGTGCTCATTACTCCCAAAGGGGGAAGATCGGCTATGGCTACACCTTC.

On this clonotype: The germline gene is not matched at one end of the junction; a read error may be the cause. CDR3 DNA sequence: TGCAGTGCTGAAGCCGGGACTAGCGGGAGTAATGGGCAGTTCTTC. It codes for CSAEAGTSGSNGQFF. V is TRBV20-1 and J is TRBJ2-1, with 14 positions matching TRBD2. Germline-derived CDR1 and CDR2 are DFQATT and SNEGSKA (reference sequence). This CDR3 region has 15 residues.

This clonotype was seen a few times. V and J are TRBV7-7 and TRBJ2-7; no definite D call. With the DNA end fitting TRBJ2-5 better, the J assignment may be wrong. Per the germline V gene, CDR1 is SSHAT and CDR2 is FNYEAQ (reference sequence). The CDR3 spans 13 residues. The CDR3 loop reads CASSPGWGETQYF. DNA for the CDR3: TGTGCCAGCAGCCCCGGATGGGGAGAGACCCAGTACTTC.

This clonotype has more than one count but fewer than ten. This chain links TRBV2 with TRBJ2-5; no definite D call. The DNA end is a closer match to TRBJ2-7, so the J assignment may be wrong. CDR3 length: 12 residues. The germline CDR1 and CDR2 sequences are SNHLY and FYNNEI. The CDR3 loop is CASSEQPYEQYF. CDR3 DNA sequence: TGTGCCAGCAGTGAACAACCGTACGAGCAGTACTTC.

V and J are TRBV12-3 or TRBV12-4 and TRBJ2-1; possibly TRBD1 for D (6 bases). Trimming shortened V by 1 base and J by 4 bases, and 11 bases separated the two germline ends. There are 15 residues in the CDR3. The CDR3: CASSLGMGAYNEQFF. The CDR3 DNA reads TGTGCCAGCAGTTTAGGGATGGGGGCATACAATGAGCAGTTCTTC.

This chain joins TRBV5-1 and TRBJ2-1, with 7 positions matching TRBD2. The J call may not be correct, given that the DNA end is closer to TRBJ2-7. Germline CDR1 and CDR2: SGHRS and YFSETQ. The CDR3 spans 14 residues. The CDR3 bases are TGCGCCAGCAGCTTGACTAGCGACTACAATGAGCAGTACTTC. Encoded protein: CASSLTSDYNEQYF.

The DNA for the CDR3 is TGTGCCAGCAGCCAAAAAACCGGGACTAGGAGGAATGAGCAGTTCTTC. It specifies CASSQKTGTRRNEQFF. The chain has TRBV3-1 and TRBJ2-1, with TRBD2 matching 8 bases. Trimming took 2 bases from V and 7 from J; bases not matched to a gene: 10. Germline V gene sequence: CDR1 LGHDT, CDR2 YNNKEL (reference sequence). The CDR3 loop spans 16 amino acids.

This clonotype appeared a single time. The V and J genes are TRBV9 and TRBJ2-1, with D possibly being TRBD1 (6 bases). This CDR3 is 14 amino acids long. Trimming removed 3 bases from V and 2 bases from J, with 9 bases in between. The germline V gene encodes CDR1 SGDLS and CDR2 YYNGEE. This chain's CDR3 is CASSGPGAYNEQFF. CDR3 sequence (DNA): TGTGCCAGCAGCGGTCCAGGGGCCTACAATGAGCAGTTCTTC.

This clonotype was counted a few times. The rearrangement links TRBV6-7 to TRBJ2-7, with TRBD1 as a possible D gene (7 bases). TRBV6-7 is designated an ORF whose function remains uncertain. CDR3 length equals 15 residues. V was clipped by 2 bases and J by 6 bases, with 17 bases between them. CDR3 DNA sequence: TGTGCCAGCAGTTACCCCGACTCTCAGGGGGGCGAGCAGTACTTC. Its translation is CASSYPDSQGGEQYF.

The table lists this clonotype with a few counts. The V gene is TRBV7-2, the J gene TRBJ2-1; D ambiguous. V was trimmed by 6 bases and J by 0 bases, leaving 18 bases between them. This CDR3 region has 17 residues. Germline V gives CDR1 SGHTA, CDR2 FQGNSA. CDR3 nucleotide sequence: TGTGCCAGCAGTTTTTGGCCTTGGAGCTCCTCCTACAATGAGCAGTTCTTC. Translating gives CASSFWPWSSSYNEQFF.

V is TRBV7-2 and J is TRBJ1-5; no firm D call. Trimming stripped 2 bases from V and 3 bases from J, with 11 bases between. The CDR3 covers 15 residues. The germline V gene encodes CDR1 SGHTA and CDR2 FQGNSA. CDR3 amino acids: CASSLWADNNQPQHF. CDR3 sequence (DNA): TGTGCCAGCAGCTTATGGGCAGACAACAATCAGCCCCAGCATTTT.

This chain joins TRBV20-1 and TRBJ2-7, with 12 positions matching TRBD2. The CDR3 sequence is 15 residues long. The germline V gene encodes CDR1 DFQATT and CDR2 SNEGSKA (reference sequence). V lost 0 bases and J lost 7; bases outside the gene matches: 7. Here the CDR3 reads CSARDPLAGGLEQYF. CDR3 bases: TGCAGTGCTAGAGACCCGCTAGCGGGAGGGCTTGAGCAGTACTTC.

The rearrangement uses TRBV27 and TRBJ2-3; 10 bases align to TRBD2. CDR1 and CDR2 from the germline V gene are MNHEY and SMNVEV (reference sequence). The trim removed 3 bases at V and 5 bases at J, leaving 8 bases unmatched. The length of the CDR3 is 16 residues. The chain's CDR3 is CASSFLTRTSGDTQYF. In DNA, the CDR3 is TGTGCCAGCAGTTTCCTGACCCGGACTAGCGGAGATACGCAGTATTTT.

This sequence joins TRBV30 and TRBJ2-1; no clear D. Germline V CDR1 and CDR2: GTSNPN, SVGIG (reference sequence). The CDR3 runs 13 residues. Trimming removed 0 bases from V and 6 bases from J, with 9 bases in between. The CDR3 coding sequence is TGTGCCTGGAGTGTAGGTAGCCTCAATGAGCAGTTCTTC. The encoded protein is CAWSVGSLNEQFF.

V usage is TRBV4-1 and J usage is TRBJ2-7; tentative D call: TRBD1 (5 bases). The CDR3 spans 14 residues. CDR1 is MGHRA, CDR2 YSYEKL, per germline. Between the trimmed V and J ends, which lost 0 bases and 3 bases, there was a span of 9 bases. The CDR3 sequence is CASSQEGLFYEQYF. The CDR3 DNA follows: TGCGCCAGCAGCCAAGAGGGGCTGTTCTACGAGCAGTACTTC.

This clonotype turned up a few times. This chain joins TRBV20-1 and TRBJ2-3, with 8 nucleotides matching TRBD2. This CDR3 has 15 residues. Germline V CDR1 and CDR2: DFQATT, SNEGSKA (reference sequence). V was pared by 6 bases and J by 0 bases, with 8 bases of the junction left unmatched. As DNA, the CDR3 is TGCAGTGCCCGGGGGGGGTCTACTAGCACAGATACGCAGTATTTT. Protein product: CSARGGSTSTDTQYF.

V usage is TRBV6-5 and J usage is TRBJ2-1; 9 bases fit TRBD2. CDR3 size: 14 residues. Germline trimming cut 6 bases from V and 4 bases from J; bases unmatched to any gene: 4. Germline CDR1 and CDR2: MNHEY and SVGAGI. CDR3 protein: CASRRLAAYNEQFF. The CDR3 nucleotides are TGTGCCAGCAGACGACTAGCGGCATACAATGAGCAGTTCTTC.

CDR3 DNA: TGTGCTAGTGGTTTGCACGGGGGACAAGTCTACAATGAGCAGTTCTTC. Its translation: CASGLHGGQVYNEQFF. The gene calls are TRBV12-5 and TRBJ2-1; D might be TRBD1 or TRBD2, each matching 6 bases. The CDR3 contains 16 residues. Trimming cost V 2 bases and J 3 bases, with 14 bases left between them. CDR1 and CDR2 from the germline V gene are LGHNT and FRNRAP.

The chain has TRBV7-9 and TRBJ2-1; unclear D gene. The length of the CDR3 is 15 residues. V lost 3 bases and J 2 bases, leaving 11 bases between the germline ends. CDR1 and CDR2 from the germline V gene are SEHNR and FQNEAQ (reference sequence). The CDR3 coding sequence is TGTGCCAGCAGCTTTTCCCGGGCGCCCTACAATGAGCAGTTCTTC. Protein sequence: CASSFSRAPYNEQFF.